The entry below gives a single T cell receptor beta chain sequence along with its context. Its specificity is unknown. The repertoire was sequenced with immunoSEQ multiplex PCR; TCRdb's copy has only in-frame clones and lacks some. The sample has 25,000 or so clones; 65% to 90% are singletons. These data originate in a study of T cells in narcolepsy. Whole-study findings and limits: Same-patient CSF and blood CD4+ T cell clonotypes included HCRT-specific and TRIB2-specific autoreactive ones.

V shed 4 bases, J shed 5 bases, and the junction held 5 bases outside the gene matches. This CDR3 spans 13 amino acids. Germline V gene data show CDR1 as LGHNA and CDR2 as YSLEER. The sample taken for sequencing was memory (CD45RA-) CD4+ T cells from blood. The source is a human donor in good health. V usage is TRBV4-3 and J usage is TRBJ2-7, with 7 bases identical to TRBD2. The CDR3 sequence: CASSRGEGNEQYF. CDR3 sequence (DNA): TGCGCCAGCAGCCGGGGGGAGGGGAACGAGCAGTACTTC.